Given below is one TCR beta chain in context. Its recognized antigen is unknown. Base-call qualities are not available, and no considerably larger clone is one nucleotide away. The data derive from a study of blood T cell repertoires in COVID-19 (dated by TCRdb to about 2020). Regarding the complete study: The collaborator samples originated in the United States, Italy and Spain and spanned the acute and convalescent phases of COVID-19. Deeply sampled blood TCRbeta repertoires from subjects exposed to, actively infected with, or recovered from COVID-19 were included in the dataset. Sample metadata almost always included a de-identified subject ID, COVID-19 status, age in years and sex. The prospective study material was composed of cDNA or gDNA derived from T cells, B-cell-depleted T cells, or PBMCs. The repertoires were made available in a free public database intended to serve as a resource for research on the immune response to SARS-CoV-2. Samples were obtained from the ongoing ImmuneRACE study (first 160 participants) and from 1,200 or so subjects provided by 6 global collaborators. Where available, HLA class I and class II types were obtained from metadata supplied by the sample provider rather than from assay-based typing. Study-wide conclusions, independent of this receptor: Clinical and demographic metadata were provided uncurated, with the amount varying by source and participant.

Collaborating institutions collected whole blood in K2EDTA tubes following their own protocols. For TCRbeta analysis, collaborators shipped samples as frozen whole blood, isolated PBMCs, or DNA extracted from either of those sample types. The germline V end is reduced by 4 bases and the J end by 10 bases; junction bases left unmatched: 16. Inclusive of the bounding cysteine and phenylalanine, the CDR3 is 18 residues long. Of all the DNA, just the CDR3 is kept, 54 bases in frame from base 1. The CDR1 and CDR2 encoded by the germline V gene are MGHRA and YSYEKL. TCRbeta CDR3 regions were amplified from genomic DNA using the immunoSEQ Assay, a bias-controlled multiplex PCR. As for how the authors treated the data: The number of nucleated cells in each sample was estimated by amplification of reference gene primers within the assay. To quantify the absolute abundance of each unique TCRbeta CDR3 rearrangement, sequence reads were collapsed and filtered. For each sample, productive Simpson clonality was calculated by taking the square root of Simpson's diversity index across productive rearrangements. What TCRdb holds here is the immuneACCESS table cut down to in-frame rearrangements. Part of the clones is not present; checked against another copy, under half of the missing clones reflect an unresolved V gene, and the others are unexplained. That table furnishes V, J and clone size, whereas the DNA furnished D and trimming. The sample table contains roughly 350,000 clones; only one count was recorded for 85% of them. In total, the top ten clones hold 3% to 4% of the sample.

Sequencing used peripheral blood. The V gene is TRBV4-1 and the J gene is TRBJ2-2; 12 middle bases align to TRBD2. The sequence was obtained from a woman aged 18-29 years with acute or convalescent COVID-19. Here is the DNA: TGCGCCAGCAGCCCATTCACCAGGACTAGCGGGATAGGTCTGGAGCTGTTTTTT. Translation gives CASSPFTRTSGIGLELFF.